This T cell receptor beta chain was identified in a study of breast tumors, draining lymph nodes, adjacent tissues. Findings of the study overall: The data were judged consistent with most tumor T cells coming from lymph node and expanding in tumor. Luminal-like breast cancer showed significantly higher tumor–nontumor repertoire similarity than basal-like. Data only fit, rather than demonstrated, lymph node origin of most tumor T cells. Tumor repertoires ranked between lymph nodes and nontumor tissue in diversity, with V and J gene preferences.

From the multiplex PCR reads, TCRdb called clonotypes with MiXCR, one entry per CDR3 protein. The data hold about 200,000 distinct CDR3 sequences, with approximately 33% observed a single time. Axillary draining lymph nodes of breast cancer patients supplied the node samples. The length of the CDR3 is 16 residues. V was clipped by 6 bases and J by 5 bases, with 17 bases between them. The germline CDR1 and CDR2 sequences are SNHLY and FYNNEI. As concerns this clonotype: Its antigen is undetermined.

V is TRBV2 and J is TRBJ2-6, with D maybe TRBD1 (6 bases). Sequencing input: axillary lymph node tissue. The receptor was isolated from a female donor with breast cancer. Some clones in this sample may be carry-over from other donors' samples. This CDR3 reads CASSPPRQEWANVLTF. DNA for the CDR3: TGTGCCAGCAGCCCCCCTCGACAGGAATGGGCCAACGTCCTGACTTTC.